This T cell receptor (beta chain) was captured by sequencing in a study of vaccination effects on CD4 cells after COVID-19. Profiling relied on immunoSEQ multiplex PCR, and the TCRdb table lists in-frame clones only, not all of them. The sample yields 20,000 to 25,000 clones, 65% to 85% seen once. On this clone itself: Its target is unknown.

Expansion of antigen-specific CD4+ T cells with viral peptide pools was carried out by the ViraFEST assay before sequencing. Subsequent to 10 days of culture, CD4+ T cells were isolated. All vaccine recipients tested negative for nucleocapsid antibodies and had never contracted SARS-CoV-2 infection. In the cultures, half the medium was exchanged for IL-2 medium on days 3 and 7. This clonotype was sampled from a human donor who received a COVID-19 vaccine. Sequenced here: CD4+ T cells from PBMCs cultured with HCoV-NL63 spike peptides, sampled before COVID-19 vaccination.

The CDR3 DNA is TGCAGCGTTGGCCCGGCAGGGAATGAGCAGTTCTTC. It codes for CSVGPAGNEQFF. The rearrangement uses TRBV29-1 and TRBJ2-1; tentatively, D is TRBD1 (5 bases). The V end was cut by 4 bases, the J end by 7 bases, with 11 bases between. There are 12 residues in the CDR3. In germline, CDR1 is SQVTM, CDR2 ANQGSEA.